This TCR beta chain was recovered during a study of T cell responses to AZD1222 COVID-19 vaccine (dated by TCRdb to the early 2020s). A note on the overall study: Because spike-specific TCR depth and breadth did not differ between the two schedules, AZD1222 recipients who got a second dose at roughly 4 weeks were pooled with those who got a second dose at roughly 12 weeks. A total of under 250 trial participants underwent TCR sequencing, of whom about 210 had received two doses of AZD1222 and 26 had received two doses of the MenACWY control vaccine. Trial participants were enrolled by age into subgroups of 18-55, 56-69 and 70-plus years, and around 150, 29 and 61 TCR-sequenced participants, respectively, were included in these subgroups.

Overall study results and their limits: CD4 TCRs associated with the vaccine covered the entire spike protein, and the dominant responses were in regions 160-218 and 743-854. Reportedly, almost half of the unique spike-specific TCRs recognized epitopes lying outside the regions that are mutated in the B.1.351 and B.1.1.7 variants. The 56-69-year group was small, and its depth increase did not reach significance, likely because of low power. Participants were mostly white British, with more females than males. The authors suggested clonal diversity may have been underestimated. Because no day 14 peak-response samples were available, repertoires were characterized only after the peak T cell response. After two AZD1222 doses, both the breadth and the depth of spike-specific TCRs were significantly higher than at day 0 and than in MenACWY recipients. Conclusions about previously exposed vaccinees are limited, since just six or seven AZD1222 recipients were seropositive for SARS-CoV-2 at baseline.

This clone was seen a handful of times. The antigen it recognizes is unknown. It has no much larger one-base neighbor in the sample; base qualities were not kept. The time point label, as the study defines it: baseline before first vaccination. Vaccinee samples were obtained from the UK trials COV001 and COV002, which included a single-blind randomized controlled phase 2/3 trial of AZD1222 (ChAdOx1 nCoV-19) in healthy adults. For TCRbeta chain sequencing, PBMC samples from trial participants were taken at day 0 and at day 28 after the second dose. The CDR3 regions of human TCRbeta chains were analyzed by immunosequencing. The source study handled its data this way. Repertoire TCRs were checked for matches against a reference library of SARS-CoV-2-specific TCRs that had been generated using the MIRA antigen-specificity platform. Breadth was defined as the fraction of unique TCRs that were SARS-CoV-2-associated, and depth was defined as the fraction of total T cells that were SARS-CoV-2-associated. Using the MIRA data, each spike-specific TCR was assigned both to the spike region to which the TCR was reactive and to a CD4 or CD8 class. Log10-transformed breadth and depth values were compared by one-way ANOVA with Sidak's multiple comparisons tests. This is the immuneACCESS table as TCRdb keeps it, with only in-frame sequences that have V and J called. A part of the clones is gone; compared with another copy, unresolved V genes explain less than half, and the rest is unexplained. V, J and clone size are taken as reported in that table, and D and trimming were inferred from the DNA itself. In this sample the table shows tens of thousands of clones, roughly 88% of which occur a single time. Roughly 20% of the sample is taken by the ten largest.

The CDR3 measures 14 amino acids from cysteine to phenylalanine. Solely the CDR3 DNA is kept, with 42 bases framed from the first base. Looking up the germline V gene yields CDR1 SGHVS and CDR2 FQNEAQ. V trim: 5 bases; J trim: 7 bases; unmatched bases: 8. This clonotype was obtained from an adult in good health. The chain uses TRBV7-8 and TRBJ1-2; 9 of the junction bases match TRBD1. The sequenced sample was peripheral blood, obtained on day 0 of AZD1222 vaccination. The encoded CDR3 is CASSREGTGSGYTF. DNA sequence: TGTGCCAGCAGCCGAGAAGGGACAGGGTCTGGCTACACCTTC.